Listed below are T cell receptor beta chains from one sample, sequenced in a study of blood T cells in healthy people across ages. Using its own MiXCR run on the 5' RACE reads, TCRdb lists one record per CDR3 protein. Of 800,000 to 1,000,000 distinct CDR3 sequences detected, approximately 49% appear once; the ten largest clones hold about an eighth. What was sequenced was blood. These receptors all come from a man aged 30 to 39 in good health. Each CDR3 is given with its conserved first and last residue. Each record gives: D gene, V gene, J gene, clone size, CDR3 DNA, CDR3 protein. D genes are given only for firm matches. The size of a clone is reported for some rows only, either as once, few or many, or as a class for expanded clones.

.	TRBV3-1	TRBJ2-7	.	TGTGCCAGCAGCCAAGTTATAACCTCCTACGAGCAGTACTTC	CASSQVITSYEQYF
.	TRBV4-1	TRBJ1-2	.	TGCGCCAGCAGCCAAGACAGGGCGGACGGTGGCTACACCTTC	CASSQDRADGGYTF
TRBD1	TRBV27	TRBJ2-7	.	TGTGCCAGCAGTTCCTCCGGGACAGGGGACTCCGAGCAGTACTTC	CASSSSGTGDSEQYF
.	TRBV5-6	TRBJ2-1	few	TGTGCCAGCAGCCCTGCTTGGGGGGAGCAACAGGATGAGCAGTTCTTC	CASSPAWGEQQDEQFF
.	TRBV6-2/TRBV6-3	TRBJ2-7	.	TGTGCCAGCAGTTACCCAGGCGGGGCGGGGCGATACTCCTACGAGCAGTACTTC	CASSYPGGAGRYSYEQYF
.	TRBV7-9	TRBJ1-1	.	TGTGCCAGCAGCTTAGACAGTGGGGCGGCTGAAGCTTTCTTT	CASSLDSGAAEAFF
.	TRBV20-1	TRBJ2-5	.	TGCAGTGCTCCCGTGGGCGCTTTCCCAGAGACCCAGTACTTC	CSAPVGAFPETQYF
.	TRBV2	TRBJ1-1	.	TGTGCCAGCTGCAGGGAACGTGTCACTGAAGCTTTCTTT	CASCRERVTEAFF
.	TRBV12-3/TRBV12-4	TRBJ1-4	.	TGTGCCAGCAGGGATGGGCTCCCTAGGGAAAAACTGTTTTTT	CASRDGLPREKLFF
TRBD1	TRBV5-6	TRBJ2-7	.	TGTGCCAGCAGCACCCGGGACAGCTACGAGCAGTACTTC	CASSTRDSYEQYF
.	TRBV7-8	TRBJ2-7	.	TGTGCCAGCAGACATACCGGGACACCCTCCTACGAGCAGTACTTC	CASRHTGTPSYEQYF
TRBD2	TRBV20-1	TRBJ2-2	.	TGCAGTGCTAGAGATCGCGGGGGGGCGAACACCGGGGAGCTGTTTTTT	CSARDRGGANTGELFF
.	TRBV12-3/TRBV12-4	TRBJ1-2	.	TGTGCCAGCAACCCTGGGGGATGTGGCTACACCTTC	CASNPGGCGYTF
.	TRBV3-1	TRBJ2-5	.	TGTGCCAGCAGGGGGGGCATGGGGGATTCTCGGACCCAGTACTTC	CASRGGMGDSRTQYF
.	TRBV20-1	TRBJ2-2	few	TGCAGTGCTAGAGGCACAGGCCCGGGGACCGGGGAGCTGTTTTTT	CSARGTGPGTGELFF
TRBD1	TRBV6-5	TRBJ1-5	.	TGTGCCAGCAGTTACTCGGGGGACAGCGATCAGCCCCAGCATTTT	CASSYSGDSDQPQHF
.	TRBV21-1	TRBJ2-7	.	TGTGCCAGCAGCAAATTCCCGCCTTACCGGACTCGCCCTCGCGAGCAGTACTTC	CASSKFPPYRTRPREQYF
.	TRBV7-9	TRBJ1-2	.	TGTGCCAGCAGCTTAGCGTTGTCCCAGTTTAACTATGGCTACACCTTC	CASSLALSQFNYGYTF
.	TRBV6-2/TRBV6-3	TRBJ2-3	few	TGTGCCAGCAGTTACCCATACCCGGCCCGAACAGATACGCAGTATTTT	CASSYPYPARTDTQYF
.	TRBV7-2	TRBJ2-1	.	TGTGCCAGCAGCTGGGAGGGGGCGCGTTACAATGAGCAGTTCTTC	CASSWEGARYNEQFF
.	TRBV4-1	TRBJ2-3	few	TGCGCCAGCAGCCAAGTGAAGCTCACAGATACGCAGTATTTT	CASSQVKLTDTQYF
TRBD1	TRBV28	TRBJ2-1	.	TGTGCCAGCAGTGCGCCGGGACAGGGGGGCAATGAGCAGTTCTTC	CASSAPGQGGNEQFF
TRBD2	TRBV3-1	TRBJ2-3	.	TGTGCCAGTAGCCTGCAGCGGGGGGCCGGCACAGATACGCAGTATTTT	CASSLQRGAGTDTQYF
TRBD1	TRBV20-1	TRBJ1-4	.	TGCAGTGCGGCAGGGGGACGAGAAAAACTGTTTTTT	CSAAGGREKLFF
TRBD1	TRBV6-2/TRBV6-3	TRBJ2-7	few	TGTGCCAGCAGTTACCGGCTTGGGGGACAGTCCTACGAGCAGTACTTC	CASSYRLGGQSYEQYF
.	TRBV3-1	TRBJ1-4	.	TGTGCCAGCACCGGCGGGAATTCGTATGAAAAACTGTTTTTT	CASTGGNSYEKLFF
.	TRBV12-3/TRBV12-4	TRBJ2-3	.	TGTGCCAGCGGGTTGGCAGCATCCACAGATACGCAGTATTTT	CASGLAASTDTQYF
.	TRBV3-1	TRBJ1-1	.	TGTGCCAGCAGCCAAGGACAGAATGGGAATACTGAAGCTTTCTTT	CASSQGQNGNTEAFF
.	TRBV11-1	TRBJ1-4	.	TGTGCCAGCAGCGCACAGACACCTGAAAAACTGTTTTTT	CASSAQTPEKLFF
TRBD1	TRBV2	TRBJ2-7	.	TGTGCCAGCTTAACCGGGACAGGAGAGTACGAGCAGTACTTC	CASLTGTGEYEQYF
TRBD1	TRBV5-4	TRBJ1-1	.	TGTGCCAGCAGCGGTCAGGGGGATAAGACTGAAGCTTTCTTT	CASSGQGDKTEAFF
TRBD1	TRBV18	TRBJ1-1	.	TGTGCCAGCTCACCGAGACAGGGGGGCCTGATCAACACTGAAGCTTTCTTT	CASSPRQGGLINTEAFF
TRBD1	TRBV20-1	TRBJ1-4	few	TGCAGTGCTAGAGCCTCTCAGGGGGTTAATGAAAAACTGTTTTTT	CSARASQGVNEKLFF
.	TRBV29-1	TRBJ2-1	few	TGCAGCGCCGGGGCGGACGGGCTACTTGAGCAGTTCTTC	CSAGADGLLEQFF
TRBD1	TRBV20-1	TRBJ2-7	.	TGCAGTGCTACTAGGGGGCAGGGCGACGAGCAGTACTTC	CSATRGQGDEQYF
.	TRBV5-4	TRBJ2-3	.	TGTGCCAGCAGCCACGACAGATACACAGATACGCAGTATTTT	CASSHDRYTDTQYF
TRBD1	TRBV20-1	TRBJ1-4	.	TGCAGTGCTCGGGGGGGGACAGGGACCCACGCAACTAATGAAAAACTGTTTTTT	CSARGGTGTHATNEKLFF
.	TRBV3-1	TRBJ2-7	few	TGTGCCAGCAGCCCGCCAGGGAATTCCTACGAGCAGTACTTC	CASSPPGNSYEQYF
.	TRBV6-5	TRBJ2-7	.	TGTGCCAGCAGTTACACTTTCGGCGCTTCCTACGAGCAGTACTTC	CASSYTFGASYEQYF
.	TRBV20-1	TRBJ2-5	many	TGCAGTGCTAGCAGACCGGAGACCCAGTACTTC	CSASRPETQYF
.	TRBV21-1	TRBJ2-5	.	TGTGCCAGCAGCAGACGGGACAGGAGAGTCCAAGAGACCCAGTACTTC	CASSRRDRRVQETQYF
TRBD2	TRBV7-2	TRBJ2-5	.	TGTGCCAGCAGCTTACACGTACTAGCGGGACAAGAGACCCAGTACTTC	CASSLHVLAGQETQYF
.	TRBV11-2	TRBJ2-7	.	TGTGCCAGCAGCCTAGAGGCCAGAGGTTACGAGCAGTACTTC	CASSLEARGYEQYF
.	TRBV7-8	TRBJ2-5	.	TGTGCCAGCAGCGAACGAGCGGCAGGAGCCCAGTACTTC	CASSERAAGAQYF
.	TRBV29-1	TRBJ2-7	few	TGCAGCGTTAGACGTAGCGGATCCTACGAGCAGTACTTC	CSVRRSGSYEQYF